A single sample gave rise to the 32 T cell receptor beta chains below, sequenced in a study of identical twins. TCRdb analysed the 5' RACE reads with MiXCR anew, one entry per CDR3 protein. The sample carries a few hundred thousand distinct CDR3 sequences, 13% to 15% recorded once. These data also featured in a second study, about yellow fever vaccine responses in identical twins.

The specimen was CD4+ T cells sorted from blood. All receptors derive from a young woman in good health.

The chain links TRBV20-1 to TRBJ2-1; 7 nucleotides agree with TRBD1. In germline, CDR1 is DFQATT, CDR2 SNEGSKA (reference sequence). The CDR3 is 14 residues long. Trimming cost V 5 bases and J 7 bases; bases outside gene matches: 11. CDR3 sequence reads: CSAAPRTGLNEQFF. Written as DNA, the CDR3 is TGCAGTGCTGCTCCTAGGACAGGACTTAATGAGCAGTTCTTC.

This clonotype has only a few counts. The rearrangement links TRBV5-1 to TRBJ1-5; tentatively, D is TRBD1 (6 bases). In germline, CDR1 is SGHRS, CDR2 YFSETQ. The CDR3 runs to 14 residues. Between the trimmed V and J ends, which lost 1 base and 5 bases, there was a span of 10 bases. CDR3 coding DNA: TGCGCCAGCAGCTTGCAGGCAGGGGATCAGCCCCAGCATTTT. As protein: CASSLQAGDQPQHF.

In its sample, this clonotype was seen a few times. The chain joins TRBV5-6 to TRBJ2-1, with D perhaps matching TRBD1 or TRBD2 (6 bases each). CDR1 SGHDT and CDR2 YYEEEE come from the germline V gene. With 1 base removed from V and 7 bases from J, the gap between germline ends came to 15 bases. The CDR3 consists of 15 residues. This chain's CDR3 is CASSLTGARANEQFF. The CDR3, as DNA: TGTGCCAGCAGCTTGACGGGGGCAAGGGCAAATGAGCAGTTCTTC.

The CDR3 DNA follows: TGTGCCAGCAGTGAATTAGGTCATGCTAGCACAGATACGCAGTATTTT. Translated, it gives CASSELGHASTDTQYF. The genes are TRBV2 and TRBJ2-3; D gene ambiguous. Trimming pared 2 bases from V and 0 bases from J, leaving 12 bases between. Germline-derived CDR1 and CDR2 are SNHLY and FYNNEI. CDR3 length equals 16 residues.

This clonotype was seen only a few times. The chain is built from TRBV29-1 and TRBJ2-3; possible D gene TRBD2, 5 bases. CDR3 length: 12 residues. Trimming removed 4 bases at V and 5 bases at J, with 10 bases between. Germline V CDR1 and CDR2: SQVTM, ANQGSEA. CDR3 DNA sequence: TGCAGCGTTGCAGGAGCGGAAGATACGCAGTATTTT. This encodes CSVAGAEDTQYF.

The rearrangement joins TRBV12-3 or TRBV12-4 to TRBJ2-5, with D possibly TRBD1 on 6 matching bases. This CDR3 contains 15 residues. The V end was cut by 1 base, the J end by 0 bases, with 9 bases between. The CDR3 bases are TGTGCCAGCAGTTTAGACAGGGTGTACCAAGAGACCCAGTACTTC. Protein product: CASSLDRVYQETQYF.

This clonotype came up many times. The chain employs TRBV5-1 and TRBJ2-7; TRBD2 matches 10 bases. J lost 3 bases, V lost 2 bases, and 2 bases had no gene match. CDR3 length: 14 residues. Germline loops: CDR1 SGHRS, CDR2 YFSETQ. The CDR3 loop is CASSFPSGGYEQYV. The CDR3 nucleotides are TGCGCCAGCAGCTTCCCTAGCGGGGGCTACGAGCAGTACGTC.

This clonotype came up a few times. The CDR3 region is CASSQDLAGGPRRETQYF. The CDR3 coding sequence is TGTGCCAGCAGCCAAGACCTTGCGGGGGGGCCCCGTCGAGAGACCCAGTACTTC. V is TRBV14 and J is TRBJ2-5, with 9 nucleotides matching TRBD2. The ends lost 0 bases at V and 4 bases at J; junction bases unmatched: 12. The CDR3 is made up of 18 amino acids. Germline values: CDR1 SGHDN, CDR2 FVKESK.

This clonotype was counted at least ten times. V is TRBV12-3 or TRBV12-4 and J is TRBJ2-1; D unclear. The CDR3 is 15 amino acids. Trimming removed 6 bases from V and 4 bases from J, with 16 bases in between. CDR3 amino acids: CASSPNGQEYNEQFF. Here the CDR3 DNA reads TGTGCCAGCAGCCCAAACGGCCAGGAGTACAATGAGCAGTTCTTC.

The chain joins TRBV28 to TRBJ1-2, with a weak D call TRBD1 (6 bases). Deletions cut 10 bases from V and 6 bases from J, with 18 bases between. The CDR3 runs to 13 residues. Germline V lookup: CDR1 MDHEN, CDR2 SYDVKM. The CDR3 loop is CATGPQAGDGYTF. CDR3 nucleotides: TGTGCCACCGGACCCCAGGCAGGGGATGGCTACACCTTC.

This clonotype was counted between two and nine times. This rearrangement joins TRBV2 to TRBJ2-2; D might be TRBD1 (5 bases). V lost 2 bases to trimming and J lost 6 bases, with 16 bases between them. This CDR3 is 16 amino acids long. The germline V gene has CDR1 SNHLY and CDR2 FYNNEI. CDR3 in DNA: TGTGCCAGCAGTGAACCCCAGGGAAGGGTTGCCGGGGAGCTGTTTTTT. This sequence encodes CASSEPQGRVAGELFF.

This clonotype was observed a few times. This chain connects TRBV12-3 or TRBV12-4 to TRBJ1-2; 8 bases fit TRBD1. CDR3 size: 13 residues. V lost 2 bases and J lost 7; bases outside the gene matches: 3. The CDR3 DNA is TGTGCCAGCAGTTTAAGGACAGGGCCTGGCTACACCTTC. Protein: CASSLRTGPGYTF.

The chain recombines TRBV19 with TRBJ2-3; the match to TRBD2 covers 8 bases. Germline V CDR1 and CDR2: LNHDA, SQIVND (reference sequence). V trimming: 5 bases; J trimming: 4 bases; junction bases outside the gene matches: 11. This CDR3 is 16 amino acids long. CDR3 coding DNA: TGTGCCAGTAGTCTCCGGGTAGCGGGAATTGCAGATACGCAGTATTTT. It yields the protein CASSLRVAGIADTQYF.

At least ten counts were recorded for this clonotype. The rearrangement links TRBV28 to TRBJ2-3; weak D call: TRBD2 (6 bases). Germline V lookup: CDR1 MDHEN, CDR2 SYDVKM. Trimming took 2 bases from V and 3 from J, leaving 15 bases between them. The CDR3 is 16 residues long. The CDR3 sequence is CASSLEGWRETDTQYF. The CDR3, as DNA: TGTGCCAGCAGTTTAGAAGGATGGAGGGAAACAGATACGCAGTATTTT.

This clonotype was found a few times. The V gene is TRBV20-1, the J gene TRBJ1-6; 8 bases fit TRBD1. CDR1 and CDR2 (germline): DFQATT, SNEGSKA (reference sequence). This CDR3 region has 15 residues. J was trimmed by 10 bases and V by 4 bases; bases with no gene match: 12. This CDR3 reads CSAIHRQGLGSPLHF. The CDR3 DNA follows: TGCAGTGCTATCCACAGACAGGGGCTGGGGTCACCCCTCCACTTT.

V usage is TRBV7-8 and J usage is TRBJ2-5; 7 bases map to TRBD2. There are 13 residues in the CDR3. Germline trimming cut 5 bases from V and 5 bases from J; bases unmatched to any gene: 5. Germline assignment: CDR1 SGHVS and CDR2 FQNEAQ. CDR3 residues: CASSQGLGETQYF. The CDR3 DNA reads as TGTGCCAGCAGCCAAGGACTAGGGGAGACCCAGTACTTC. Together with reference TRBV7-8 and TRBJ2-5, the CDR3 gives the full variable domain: GAGVSQSPRYKVAKRGQDVALRCDPISGHVSLFWYQQALGQGPEFLTYFQNEAQLDKSGLPSDRFFAERPEGSVSTLKIQRTQQEDSAVYLCASSQGLGETQYFGPGTRLLVL.

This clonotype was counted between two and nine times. CDR3 region: CASTFGSRVGNTIYF. The CDR3 region has the DNA TGTGCCAGCACCTTTGGGTCCAGGGTCGGAAACACCATATATTTT. The chain carries TRBV12-3 or TRBV12-4 and TRBJ1-3; D is perhaps TRBD1 (5 bases). There are 15 residues in the CDR3. Trimming took 7 bases from V and 4 from J, leaving 17 bases between them.

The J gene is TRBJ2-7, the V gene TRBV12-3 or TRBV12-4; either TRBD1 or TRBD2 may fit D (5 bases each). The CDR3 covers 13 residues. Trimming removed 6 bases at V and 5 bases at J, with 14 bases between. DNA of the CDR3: TGTGCCAGCAGCGGGACCCCGTGGGACGAGCAGTACTTC. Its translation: CASSGTPWDEQYF.

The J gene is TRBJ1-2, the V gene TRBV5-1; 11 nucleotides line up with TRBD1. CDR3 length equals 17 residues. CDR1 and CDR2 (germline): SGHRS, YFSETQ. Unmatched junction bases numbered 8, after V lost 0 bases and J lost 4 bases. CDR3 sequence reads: CASSLDFGTGGFYGYTF. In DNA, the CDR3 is TGCGCCAGCAGCTTGGATTTCGGGACAGGGGGGTTCTATGGCTACACCTTC.

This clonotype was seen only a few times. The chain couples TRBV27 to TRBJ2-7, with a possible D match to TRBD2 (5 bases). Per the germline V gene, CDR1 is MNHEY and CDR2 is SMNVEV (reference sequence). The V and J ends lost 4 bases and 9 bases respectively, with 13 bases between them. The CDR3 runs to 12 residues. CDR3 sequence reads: CASSSPPGRQYF. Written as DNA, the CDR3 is TGTGCCAGCAGTTCACCTCCGGGAAGGCAGTACTTC.

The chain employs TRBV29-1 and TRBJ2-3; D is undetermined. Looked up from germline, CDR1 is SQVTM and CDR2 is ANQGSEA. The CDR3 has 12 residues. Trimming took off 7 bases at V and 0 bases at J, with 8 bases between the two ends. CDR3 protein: CSAEGSTDTQYF. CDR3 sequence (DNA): TGCAGCGCAGAAGGAAGCACAGATACGCAGTATTTT.

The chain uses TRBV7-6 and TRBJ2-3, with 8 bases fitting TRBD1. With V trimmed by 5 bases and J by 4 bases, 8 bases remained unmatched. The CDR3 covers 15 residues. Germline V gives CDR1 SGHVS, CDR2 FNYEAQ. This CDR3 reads CASSQGQAGADTQYF. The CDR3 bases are TGTGCCAGCAGCCAGGGACAGGCAGGGGCAGATACGCAGTATTTT.

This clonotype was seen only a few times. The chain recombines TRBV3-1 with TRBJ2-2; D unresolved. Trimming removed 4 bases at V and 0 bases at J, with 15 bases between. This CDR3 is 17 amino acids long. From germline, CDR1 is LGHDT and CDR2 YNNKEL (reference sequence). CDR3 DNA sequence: TGTGCCAGCAGCCGAGGACCGGGCCAGTCGAACACCGGGGAGCTGTTTTTT. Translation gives CASSRGPGQSNTGELFF. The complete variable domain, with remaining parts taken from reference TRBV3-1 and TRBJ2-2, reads DTAVSQTPKYLVTQMGNDKSIKCEQNLGHDTMYWYKQDSKKFLKIMFSYNNKELIINETVPNRFSPKSPDKAHLNLHINSLELGDSAVYFCASSRGPGQSNTGELFFGEGSRLTVL.

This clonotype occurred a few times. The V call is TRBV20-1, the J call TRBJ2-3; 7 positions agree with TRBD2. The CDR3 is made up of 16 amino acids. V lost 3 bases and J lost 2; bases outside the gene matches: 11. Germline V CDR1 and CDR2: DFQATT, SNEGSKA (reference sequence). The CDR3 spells CSASGPAGTPTDTQYF. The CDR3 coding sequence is TGCAGTGCTAGCGGGCCAGCGGGGACCCCCACAGATACGCAGTATTTT.

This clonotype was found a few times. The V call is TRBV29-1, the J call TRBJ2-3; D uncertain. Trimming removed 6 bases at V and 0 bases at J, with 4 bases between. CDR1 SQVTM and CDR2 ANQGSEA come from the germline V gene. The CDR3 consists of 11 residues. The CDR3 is CSVRSTDTQYF. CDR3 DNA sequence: TGCAGCGTCCGGAGCACAGATACGCAGTATTTT.

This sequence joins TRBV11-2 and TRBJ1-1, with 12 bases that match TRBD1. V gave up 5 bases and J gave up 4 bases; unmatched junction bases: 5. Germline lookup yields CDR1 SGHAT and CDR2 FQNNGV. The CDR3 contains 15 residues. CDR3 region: CASSRDRGRVTEAFF. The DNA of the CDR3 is TGTGCCAGCAGCCGGGACAGGGGGCGAGTCACTGAAGCTTTCTTT.

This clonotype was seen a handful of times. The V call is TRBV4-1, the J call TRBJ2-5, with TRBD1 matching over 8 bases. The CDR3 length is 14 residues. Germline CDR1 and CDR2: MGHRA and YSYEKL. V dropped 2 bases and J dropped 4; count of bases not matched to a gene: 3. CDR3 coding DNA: TGCGCCAGCAGCCAAACGACAGGGGTAGAGACCCAGTACTTC. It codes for CASSQTTGVETQYF.

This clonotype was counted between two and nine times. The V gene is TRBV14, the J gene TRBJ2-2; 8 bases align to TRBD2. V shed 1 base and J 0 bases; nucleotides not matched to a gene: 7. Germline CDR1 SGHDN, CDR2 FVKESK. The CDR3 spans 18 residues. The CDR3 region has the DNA TGTGCCAGCAGCCAAGGATTAGCGGGGCCTGCGAACACCGGGGAGCTGTTTTTT. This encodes CASSQGLAGPANTGELFF.

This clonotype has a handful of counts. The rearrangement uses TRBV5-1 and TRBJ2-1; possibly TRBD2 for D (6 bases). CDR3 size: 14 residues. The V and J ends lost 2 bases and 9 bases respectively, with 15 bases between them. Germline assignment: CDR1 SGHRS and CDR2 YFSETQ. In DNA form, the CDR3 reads TGCGCCAGCAGCTTCTCGGAGGGCTTAGGTGAGCAGTTCTTC. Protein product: CASSFSEGLGEQFF.

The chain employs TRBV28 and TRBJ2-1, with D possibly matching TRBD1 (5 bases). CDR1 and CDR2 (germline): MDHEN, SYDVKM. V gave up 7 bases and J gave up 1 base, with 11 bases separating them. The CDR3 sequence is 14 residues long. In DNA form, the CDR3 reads TGTGCCAGCATCCAGGGTCTATCCTACAATGAGCAGTTCTTC. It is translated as CASIQGLSYNEQFF.

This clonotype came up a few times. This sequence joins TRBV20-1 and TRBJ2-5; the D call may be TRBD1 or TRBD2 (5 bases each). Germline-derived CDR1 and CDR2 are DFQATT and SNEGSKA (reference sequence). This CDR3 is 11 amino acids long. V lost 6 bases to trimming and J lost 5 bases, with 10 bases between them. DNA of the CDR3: TGCAGTGCAAGACAGCGGGAGACCCAGTACTTC. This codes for CSARQRETQYF.

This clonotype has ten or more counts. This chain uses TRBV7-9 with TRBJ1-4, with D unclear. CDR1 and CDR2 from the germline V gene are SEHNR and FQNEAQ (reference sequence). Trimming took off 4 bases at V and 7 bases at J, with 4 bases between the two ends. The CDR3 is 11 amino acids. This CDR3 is CASSSGEKLFF. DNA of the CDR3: TGTGCCAGCAGCTCAGGTGAAAAACTGTTTTTT.